This is a list of T cell receptor beta chains from one sample in a study of vaccination effects on CD4 cells after COVID-19. No antigens are known for them. TCRdb's table, derived via immunoSEQ multiplex PCR, lists solely in-frame clones and lacks some. Among some 15,000 clones listed, about 80% were seen once. This specimen consisted of CD4+ T cells from PBMCs cultured with HCoV-NL63 spike peptides, obtained after COVID-19 vaccination. Every receptor here comes from a human donor who received a COVID-19 vaccine. Each CDR3 is given with its conserved first and last residue. Each record gives: clone size, D gene, J gene, V gene, CDR3 DNA, CDR3 protein. D genes are given only for firm matches. Only some rows state a clone size, as once, few, many or a class for expanded clones.

abundance: -; d_gene: -; j_gene: TRBJ2-3; v_gene: TRBV19; CDR3nt: TGTGCCAGTAGTGTCGGACTGGGGACAGATACGCAGTATTTT; CDR3aa: CASSVGLGTDTQYF
abundance: -; d_gene: -; j_gene: TRBJ1-4; v_gene: TRBV27; CDR3nt: TGTGCCAGCAGCCCTACTCCAAATGAAAAACTGTTTTTT; CDR3aa: CASSPTPNEKLFF
abundance: -; d_gene: -; j_gene: TRBJ1-1; v_gene: TRBV6-5; CDR3nt: TGTGCCAGCAGATCGAGTCCGGGACAGAACACTGAAGCTTTCTTT; CDR3aa: CASRSSPGQNTEAFF
abundance: few; d_gene: -; j_gene: TRBJ1-5; v_gene: TRBV27; CDR3nt: TGTGCCAGCAGTCAACCTGGATGGGATCAGCCCCAGCATTTT; CDR3aa: CASSQPGWDQPQHF
abundance: -; d_gene: -; j_gene: TRBJ2-7; v_gene: TRBV6-5; CDR3nt: TGTGCCGGCAGTAGGGCAGACCGAACCTACGAGCAGTACTTC; CDR3aa: CAGSRADRTYEQYF
abundance: -; d_gene: -; j_gene: TRBJ2-7; v_gene: TRBV28; CDR3nt: TGTGCCAGCAGTTTAACGCACAGTGGCTACGAGCAGTACTTC; CDR3aa: CASSLTHSGYEQYF
abundance: -; d_gene: -; j_gene: TRBJ2-1; v_gene: TRBV29-1; CDR3nt: TGCAGCGTTGTATTCAACACATACAATGAGCAGTTCTTC; CDR3aa: CSVVFNTYNEQFF
abundance: -; d_gene: -; j_gene: TRBJ1-2; v_gene: TRBV7-9; CDR3nt: TGTGCCAGCAGCATGCAGCGGCCGGGCGGAGGCTACACCTTC; CDR3aa: CASSMQRPGGGYTF
abundance: -; d_gene: -; j_gene: TRBJ1-5; v_gene: TRBV19; CDR3nt: TGTGCCAGTAGTATTTTGACAGGTTATTATAGCAATCAGCCCCAGCATTTT; CDR3aa: CASSILTGYYSNQPQHF
abundance: -; d_gene: -; j_gene: TRBJ2-7; v_gene: TRBV28; CDR3nt: TGTGCCAGCAGTTTCTTTTGGACAGGCAGGCGGGAGAACGAGCAGTACTTC; CDR3aa: CASSFFWTGRRENEQYF
abundance: -; d_gene: -; j_gene: TRBJ1-5; v_gene: TRBV6-2/TRBV6-3; CDR3nt: TGTGCCAGCAGTGAGGGGCTTCAGCCCCAGCATTTT; CDR3aa: CASSEGLQPQHF
abundance: -; d_gene: -; j_gene: TRBJ2-1; v_gene: TRBV3-1/TRBV3-2; CDR3nt: TGTGCCAGCAGCCAATCGGGACCGCTCTACAATGAGCAGTTCTTC; CDR3aa: CASSQSGPLYNEQFF
abundance: -; d_gene: -; j_gene: TRBJ2-1; v_gene: TRBV2; CDR3nt: TGTGCCAGCAGTGGGGATGCCAATGAGCAGTTCTTC; CDR3aa: CASSGDANEQFF
abundance: once; d_gene: TRBD2; j_gene: TRBJ2-7; v_gene: TRBV6-2/TRBV6-3; CDR3nt: TGTGCCAGCAGTCGGACTAGCGGGAGGGGGGACGAGCAGTACTTC; CDR3aa: CASSRTSGRGDEQYF
abundance: -; d_gene: TRBD2; j_gene: TRBJ2-3; v_gene: TRBV5-4; CDR3nt: TGTGCCACCCATCTAGCGGGGGTCAACACAGATACGCAGTATTTT; CDR3aa: CATHLAGVNTDTQYF
abundance: -; d_gene: TRBD1; j_gene: TRBJ1-2; v_gene: TRBV28; CDR3nt: TGTGCCAGCCGAACTCCGGGACAGGGTTCTTCCTGGGGCTACACCTTC; CDR3aa: CASRTPGQGSSWGYTF
abundance: medium-sized; d_gene: TRBD1; j_gene: TRBJ1-4; v_gene: TRBV24-1; CDR3nt: TGTGCCACCAGTGATTCGCCGGGACAGGGAGATGAAAAACTGTTTTTT; CDR3aa: CATSDSPGQGDEKLFF
abundance: few; d_gene: -; j_gene: TRBJ2-2; v_gene: TRBV19; CDR3nt: TGTGCCAGTAGGCCAGGACACTCACCGAACACCGGGGAGCTGTTTTTT; CDR3aa: CASRPGHSPNTGELFF
abundance: -; d_gene: -; j_gene: TRBJ1-2; v_gene: TRBV5-6; CDR3nt: TGTGCCAGCAGCCTCCTTGGGTCTGGTGGCTACACCTTC; CDR3aa: CASSLLGSGGYTF
abundance: -; d_gene: TRBD2; j_gene: TRBJ2-7; v_gene: TRBV6-6; CDR3nt: TGTGCCAGCGGGACTAGCGGGAGTTTGTACGAGCAGTACTTC; CDR3aa: CASGTSGSLYEQYF
abundance: -; d_gene: -; j_gene: TRBJ1-1; v_gene: TRBV14; CDR3nt: TGTGCCAGCAGCCAAGAAAGTGTGGCTGTAGGGGGTCCGAACACTGAAGCTTTCTTT; CDR3aa: CASSQESVAVGGPNTEAFF
abundance: once; d_gene: -; j_gene: TRBJ2-7; v_gene: TRBV30; CDR3nt: TGTGCCTGGAGTGAGGGGAGCGGGCGCGGACGATCCTACGAGCAGTACTTC; CDR3aa: CAWSEGSGRGRSYEQYF
abundance: -; d_gene: -; j_gene: TRBJ2-5; v_gene: TRBV23-1; CDR3nt: TGCGCCAGCGGCCCCCGGGGGCGCAAAGAGACCCAGTACTTC; CDR3aa: CASGPRGRKETQYF
abundance: -; d_gene: -; j_gene: TRBJ2-7; v_gene: TRBV10-3; CDR3nt: TGTGCCATCAGTGAGAACACAGCCGTTACCTACGAGCAGTACTTC; CDR3aa: CAISENTAVTYEQYF
abundance: few; d_gene: -; j_gene: TRBJ1-5; v_gene: TRBV2; CDR3nt: TGTGCCAGCAGTGAAGCTCGGGGTCAGCCCCAGCATTTT; CDR3aa: CASSEARGQPQHF
abundance: once; d_gene: -; j_gene: TRBJ1-6; v_gene: TRBV28; CDR3nt: TGTGCCAGCAGATCACAGGGATTTAGTAATTCACCCCTCCACTTT; CDR3aa: CASRSQGFSNSPLHF
abundance: -; d_gene: -; j_gene: TRBJ2-7; v_gene: TRBV19; CDR3nt: TGTGCCAGTAGTACCGGGGACGAGTGGAGGAACGAGCAGTACTTC; CDR3aa: CASSTGDEWRNEQYF
abundance: -; d_gene: TRBD1; j_gene: TRBJ1-6; v_gene: TRBV20-1; CDR3nt: TGCAGTGCTAGTAGGACAGGGGGCGCGAAAAATTCACCCCTCCACTTT; CDR3aa: CSASRTGGAKNSPLHF
abundance: -; d_gene: -; j_gene: TRBJ1-2; v_gene: TRBV6-2/TRBV6-3; CDR3nt: TGTGCCAGCAGTTTCACAGACGCCTGGGGCTACACCTTC; CDR3aa: CASSFTDAWGYTF
abundance: -; d_gene: TRBD1; j_gene: TRBJ1-1; v_gene: TRBV5-1; CDR3nt: TGCGCCAGCAGCCACCGGGACAGGGCGGACACTGAAGCTTTCTTT; CDR3aa: CASSHRDRADTEAFF
abundance: -; d_gene: -; j_gene: TRBJ2-3; v_gene: TRBV19; CDR3nt: TGTGCCAGTGGACCCCCGAGGATGGGAGCTAGCACAGATACGCAGTATTTT; CDR3aa: CASGPPRMGASTDTQYF
abundance: -; d_gene: -; j_gene: TRBJ2-6; v_gene: TRBV15; CDR3nt: TGTGCCACCAGCAGAGACTCCCACCGGGCCAACGTCCTGACTTTC; CDR3aa: CATSRDSHRANVLTF
abundance: -; d_gene: -; j_gene: TRBJ2-3; v_gene: TRBV19; CDR3nt: TGTGCCAGTAGTATCGGATACGCAGATACGCAGTATTTT; CDR3aa: CASSIGYADTQYF
abundance: -; d_gene: -; j_gene: TRBJ1-3; v_gene: TRBV19; CDR3nt: TGTGCCAGTACCCCCATCCTCGGTGGAAACACCATATATTTT; CDR3aa: CASTPILGGNTIYF
abundance: -; d_gene: -; j_gene: TRBJ1-1; v_gene: TRBV18; CDR3nt: TGTGCCAGCTCACCCTCGACCGGAGGCACTGAAGCTTTCTTT; CDR3aa: CASSPSTGGTEAFF
abundance: -; d_gene: -; j_gene: TRBJ1-2; v_gene: TRBV28; CDR3nt: TGTGCCAGCAGTTTTTCACCGTATGGCTACACCTTC; CDR3aa: CASSFSPYGYTF
abundance: -; d_gene: -; j_gene: TRBJ1-3; v_gene: TRBV19; CDR3nt: TGTGCCAGTAGTAACCCGCACCGAAGTAGGTACACCATATATTTT; CDR3aa: CASSNPHRSRYTIYF
abundance: -; d_gene: -; j_gene: TRBJ1-2; v_gene: TRBV2; CDR3nt: TGTGCCAGCGGACTGACAGCCTATGGCTACACCTTC; CDR3aa: CASGLTAYGYTF
abundance: few; d_gene: TRBD1; j_gene: TRBJ1-1; v_gene: TRBV6-4; CDR3nt: TGTGCCAGCAGAGGGACAGGATTGAACACTGAAGCTTTCTTT; CDR3aa: CASRGTGLNTEAFF
abundance: once; d_gene: -; j_gene: TRBJ1-4; v_gene: TRBV15; CDR3nt: TGTGCCACCAGCAAAGGACGTAATGAAAAACTGTTTTTT; CDR3aa: CATSKGRNEKLFF
abundance: -; d_gene: -; j_gene: TRBJ2-1; v_gene: TRBV7-2; CDR3nt: TGTGCCAGCAGCTTATGGTGGGGCGGGACCCCCTACAATGAGCAGTTCTTC; CDR3aa: CASSLWWGGTPYNEQFF
abundance: -; d_gene: -; j_gene: TRBJ1-1; v_gene: TRBV3-1/TRBV3-2; CDR3nt: TGTGCCAGCAGCCAAGTCCCAGCCAACACTGAAGCTTTCTTT; CDR3aa: CASSQVPANTEAFF
abundance: -; d_gene: -; j_gene: TRBJ2-7; v_gene: TRBV3-1/TRBV3-2; CDR3nt: TGTGCCAGCAGCCAAGGACTCGAGCAGTACTTC; CDR3aa: CASSQGLEQYF
abundance: -; d_gene: -; j_gene: TRBJ1-5; v_gene: TRBV7-9; CDR3nt: TGTGCCAGCAGCCAAGGGGCAGGGGGCAATCAGCCCCAGCATTTT; CDR3aa: CASSQGAGGNQPQHF
abundance: -; d_gene: TRBD1; j_gene: TRBJ1-3; v_gene: TRBV7-2; CDR3nt: TGTGCCAGCAGCTACCGACAGGGACCCTTCATATATTTT; CDR3aa: CASSYRQGPFIYF